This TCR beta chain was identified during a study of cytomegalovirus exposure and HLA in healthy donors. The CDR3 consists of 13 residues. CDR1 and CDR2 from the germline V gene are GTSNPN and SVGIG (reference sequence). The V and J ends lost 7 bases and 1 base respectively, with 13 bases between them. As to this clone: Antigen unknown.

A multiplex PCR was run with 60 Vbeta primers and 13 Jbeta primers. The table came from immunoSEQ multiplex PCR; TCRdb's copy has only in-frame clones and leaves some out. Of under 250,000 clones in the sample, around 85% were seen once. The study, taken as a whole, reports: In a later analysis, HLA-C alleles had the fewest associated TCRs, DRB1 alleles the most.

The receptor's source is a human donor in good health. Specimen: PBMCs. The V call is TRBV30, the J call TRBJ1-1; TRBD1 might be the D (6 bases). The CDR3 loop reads CAFRRGQNTEAFF. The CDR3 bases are TGTGCCTTCCGCAGGGGCCAGAACACTGAAGCTTTCTTT.